The clone carrying this T cell receptor (beta chain) was detected only once. Clones were sequenced by immunoSEQ multiplex PCR, and TCRdb holds only the in-frame ones, with some missing. The sample holds around 200,000 clones, around four fifths seen once. This entry is derived from a study of blood T cell repertoires in COVID-19. Trimming cost V 5 bases and J 5 bases; bases outside gene matches: 8. This CDR3 has 15 amino acids. Per germline, CDR1 SNHLY and CDR2 FYNNEI. Material: peripheral blood. This TCR derives from a woman between 50 and 59 years old with acute or convalescent COVID-19. The chain links TRBV2 to TRBJ2-5; the match to TRBD2 covers 10 bases. For the CDR3, the DNA is TGTGCCAGCAGTAACCTAGCGGGAGTGAAGGAGACCCAGTACTTC. Amino acids: CASSNLAGVKETQYF.